A selection of T cell receptor beta chains follows, all from one sample in a study of identical twins. Via MiXCR, TCRdb re-called the 5' RACE reads, giving one row per CDR3 protein. The repertoire includes roughly 720,000 distinct CDR3 sequences, around a sixth of them detected once, and 13% sits in the top ten. Another study also made use of these data, one on T cells expressing NK-cell markers.

Specimen: PBMCs. The receptor source for this set is a woman aged 18-29 years in good health. Each CDR3 is given with its conserved first and last residue. Fields, in order: J gene, V gene, D gene, clone size, CDR3 DNA, CDR3 protein. The D gene is left open where the match is weak. Size tells how often a clone was seen (once, few, many) or the class of an expanded clone, and some rows leave it out.

J gene: TRBJ2-7
V gene: TRBV10-2
D gene: NA
clone size: NA
CDR3 DNA: TGCGCCAGCCGGGAGACAGGCCCCTACGAGCAGTACTTC
CDR3 protein: CASRETGPYEQYF

J gene: TRBJ2-2
V gene: TRBV9
D gene: NA
clone size: NA
CDR3 DNA: TGTGCCAGCAAAGAGGGAGGCACCGGGGAGCTGTTTTTT
CDR3 protein: CASKEGGTGELFF

J gene: TRBJ1-1
V gene: TRBV12-3/TRBV12-4
D gene: NA
clone size: many
CDR3 DNA: TGTGCCAGCAGTTCAAGGGTTGAAGCTTTCTTT
CDR3 protein: CASSSRVEAFF

J gene: TRBJ1-3
V gene: TRBV20-1
D gene: NA
clone size: NA
CDR3 DNA: TGCAGTGCAAACAGGGACTCTGGAAACACCATATATTTT
CDR3 protein: CSANRDSGNTIYF

J gene: TRBJ2-3
V gene: TRBV29-1
D gene: NA
clone size: few
CDR3 DNA: TGCAGCGGCCTTGCTACTGGGAGGCACGCACACACAGATACGCAGTATTTT
CDR3 protein: CSGLATGRHAHTDTQYF

J gene: TRBJ2-7
V gene: TRBV20-1
D gene: TRBD1
clone size: few
CDR3 DNA: TGCAGAGCCACGGACAGGGGGCTCAGGGAGCAGTACTTC
CDR3 protein: CRATDRGLREQYF

J gene: TRBJ1-2
V gene: TRBV15
D gene: NA
clone size: NA
CDR3 DNA: TGTGCCACCAGCAGGGCTAGGGATGCACGGTATGGCTACACCTTC
CDR3 protein: CATSRARDARYGYTF

J gene: TRBJ1-3
V gene: TRBV7-2
D gene: NA
clone size: NA
CDR3 DNA: TGTGCCAGCAGCCGGGGGTCGGCGGGAAACACCATATATTTT
CDR3 protein: CASSRGSAGNTIYF

J gene: TRBJ2-1
V gene: TRBV6-5
D gene: TRBD2
clone size: NA
CDR3 DNA: TGTGCCAGCAGTTTTCTTATAGCGGGGAGCTCCTACAATGAGCAGTTCTTC
CDR3 protein: CASSFLIAGSSYNEQFF

J gene: TRBJ2-5
V gene: TRBV9
D gene: NA
clone size: NA
CDR3 DNA: TGTGCCAGCAGCGTACAACAGTCGGAGACCCAGTACTTC
CDR3 protein: CASSVQQSETQYF

J gene: TRBJ2-1
V gene: TRBV4-3
D gene: NA
clone size: NA
CDR3 DNA: TGCGCCAGCAGCCAAGATCTCAGGAATGAGCAGTTCTTC
CDR3 protein: CASSQDLRNEQFF

J gene: TRBJ2-7
V gene: TRBV19
D gene: TRBD2
clone size: NA
CDR3 DNA: TGTGCCAGTAGTATAGATCTTGGCGGGAGCAGTTACGAGCAGTACTTC
CDR3 protein: CASSIDLGGSSYEQYF

J gene: TRBJ2-5
V gene: TRBV6-1
D gene: TRBD2
clone size: NA
CDR3 DNA: TGTGCCAGCAGTGGACTAGCGGAACCGTACCAAGAGACCCAGTACTTC
CDR3 protein: CASSGLAEPYQETQYF

J gene: TRBJ1-6
V gene: TRBV6-1
D gene: NA
clone size: few
CDR3 DNA: TGTGCCAGCAGAGCTTTTAATTCACCCCTCCACTTT
CDR3 protein: CASRAFNSPLHF

J gene: TRBJ1-6
V gene: TRBV12-3/TRBV12-4
D gene: TRBD1
clone size: NA
CDR3 DNA: TGTGCCAGCAGTGCCCGAACAGGGGGGAACTCACCCCTCCACTTT
CDR3 protein: CASSARTGGNSPLHF

J gene: TRBJ2-1
V gene: TRBV5-1
D gene: TRBD2
clone size: NA
CDR3 DNA: TGCGCCAGCAGCTTGGCCCGCGGACTAGTAGATGAGCAGTTCTTC
CDR3 protein: CASSLARGLVDEQFF

J gene: TRBJ2-7
V gene: TRBV6-5
D gene: NA
clone size: few
CDR3 DNA: TGTGCCAGCAGTTACCAGCAAGGGGGGTGGGAGTTGTGGGAGCAGTACTTC
CDR3 protein: CASSYQQGGWELWEQYF

J gene: TRBJ1-1
V gene: TRBV5-1
D gene: NA
clone size: few
CDR3 DNA: TGCGCCAGCAGCCCCCGGGAAGACCGTTTTACACCTTTCTTT
CDR3 protein: CASSPREDRFTPFF

J gene: TRBJ2-7
V gene: TRBV10-3
D gene: NA
clone size: few
CDR3 DNA: TGTGCCATCAGTGGGCAGGCCTACGAGCAGTACTTC
CDR3 protein: CAISGQAYEQYF

J gene: TRBJ1-1
V gene: TRBV12-3/TRBV12-4
D gene: NA
clone size: few
CDR3 DNA: TGTGCCAGCCTCCTGAGAGGACATGAAGCTTTCTTT
CDR3 protein: CASLLRGHEAFF

J gene: TRBJ2-3
V gene: TRBV5-1
D gene: TRBD2
clone size: NA
CDR3 DNA: TGCGCCAGCAGCTCCCCGGGACTAGTGACAGATACGCAGTATTTT
CDR3 protein: CASSSPGLVTDTQYF

J gene: TRBJ1-1
V gene: TRBV29-1
D gene: NA
clone size: NA
CDR3 DNA: TGCAGCGTTGATACTGGACACACGAACACTGAAGCTTTCTTT
CDR3 protein: CSVDTGHTNTEAFF

J gene: TRBJ1-1
V gene: TRBV9
D gene: NA
clone size: few
CDR3 DNA: TGTGCCAGCAGCGTAGACCTCGGCGGCACTGAAGCTTTCTTT
CDR3 protein: CASSVDLGGTEAFF

J gene: TRBJ1-2
V gene: TRBV29-1
D gene: NA
clone size: few
CDR3 DNA: TGCAGCGTTGAGGTATTTGCTAGGGGCTACACCTTC
CDR3 protein: CSVEVFARGYTF

J gene: TRBJ2-7
V gene: TRBV5-1
D gene: NA
clone size: many
CDR3 DNA: TGTGCCAGCAGCTTGGCACGGGGCAGCTACGAGCAGTACTTC
CDR3 protein: CASSLARGSYEQYF

J gene: TRBJ2-3
V gene: TRBV11-2
D gene: NA
clone size: NA
CDR3 DNA: TGTGCCAGCAGCGCGGGACCACCCGCATCGCAGTATTTT
CDR3 protein: CASSAGPPASQYF

J gene: TRBJ2-5
V gene: TRBV7-6
D gene: NA
clone size: few
CDR3 DNA: TGTGCCAGCAGCTTAGTTCTGGGAGAGGGCCAAGAGACCCAGTACTTC
CDR3 protein: CASSLVLGEGQETQYF

J gene: TRBJ2-1
V gene: TRBV20-1
D gene: TRBD2
clone size: few
CDR3 DNA: TGCAGTGCGAAGAAACTAGCGGGAGCTGATGAGCAGTTCTTC
CDR3 protein: CSAKKLAGADEQFF

J gene: TRBJ2-1
V gene: TRBV20-1
D gene: TRBD2
clone size: few
CDR3 DNA: TGCAGTGCTAGCGGGAGGGGCAATGAGCAGTTCTTC
CDR3 protein: CSASGRGNEQFF

J gene: TRBJ2-1
V gene: TRBV28
D gene: TRBD2
clone size: NA
CDR3 DNA: TGTGCCAGCAGTTTCATTAGCGGGAGGGCCGTTGAGCAGTTCTTC
CDR3 protein: CASSFISGRAVEQFF

J gene: TRBJ2-7
V gene: TRBV18
D gene: NA
clone size: NA
CDR3 DNA: TGTGCCAGCTCACCAATAGACCAATACGAGCAGTACTTC
CDR3 protein: CASSPIDQYEQYF

J gene: TRBJ1-2
V gene: TRBV7-8
D gene: TRBD1
clone size: few
CDR3 DNA: TGTGCCAGCAGCCCATCGGACAGGGGCGGATCAGATGGCTACACCTTC
CDR3 protein: CASSPSDRGGSDGYTF

J gene: TRBJ1-6
V gene: TRBV11-2
D gene: NA
clone size: NA
CDR3 DNA: TGTGCCAGCAGCTCTACCCGTGGTAGCCCCCTCCACTTT
CDR3 protein: CASSSTRGSPLHF

J gene: TRBJ1-1
V gene: TRBV6-5
D gene: TRBD1
clone size: NA
CDR3 DNA: TGTGCCAGCAGTTTCCGGACAGGGGGCACCACTGAAGCTTTCTTT
CDR3 protein: CASSFRTGGTTEAFF

J gene: TRBJ2-3
V gene: TRBV28
D gene: NA
clone size: NA
CDR3 DNA: TGTGCCAGCAGTCCCGCGGACGCAGGAATCACAGATACGCAGTATTTT
CDR3 protein: CASSPADAGITDTQYF

J gene: TRBJ2-7
V gene: TRBV6-5
D gene: TRBD2
clone size: few
CDR3 DNA: TGTGCCAGCAGTTCCCATGGGGGTAGCGGGTCCTACGAGCAGTACTTC
CDR3 protein: CASSSHGGSGSYEQYF

J gene: TRBJ2-3
V gene: TRBV5-1
D gene: NA
clone size: NA
CDR3 DNA: TGCGCCAGCAGCCCGGGTCCCGGACTCTACACAGATACGCAGTATTTT
CDR3 protein: CASSPGPGLYTDTQYF

J gene: TRBJ2-7
V gene: TRBV19
D gene: NA
clone size: NA
CDR3 DNA: TGTGCCAGTAGTATAGATGGAACAACCGAGCAGTACTTC
CDR3 protein: CASSIDGTTEQYF

J gene: TRBJ2-5
V gene: TRBV20-1
D gene: NA
clone size: many
CDR3 DNA: TGCAGTGCTAGTCTCCCCCTGGGCCGTGGAGAGACCCAGTACTTC
CDR3 protein: CSASLPLGRGETQYF

J gene: TRBJ1-1
V gene: TRBV19
D gene: NA
clone size: few
CDR3 DNA: TGTGCCAGTAGTATTTCGCCAGCGATTGAAGCTTTCTTT
CDR3 protein: CASSISPAIEAFF

J gene: TRBJ1-2
V gene: TRBV7-2
D gene: NA
clone size: many
CDR3 DNA: TGTGCCAGCAGCGCCTTTACAGCTAACTATGGCTACACCTTC
CDR3 protein: CASSAFTANYGYTF

J gene: TRBJ1-1
V gene: TRBV9
D gene: NA
clone size: few
CDR3 DNA: TGTGCCAGCAGCTCCCGGGACACTGAGAACACTGAAGCTTTCTTT
CDR3 protein: CASSSRDTENTEAFF

J gene: TRBJ1-2
V gene: TRBV4-2
D gene: NA
clone size: few
CDR3 DNA: TGTGCCAGCAGCCAAGGTAGCGCCAGCGTTAACTATGGCTACACCTTC
CDR3 protein: CASSQGSASVNYGYTF

J gene: TRBJ2-1
V gene: TRBV5-1
D gene: NA
clone size: few
CDR3 DNA: TGCGCCAGCAGCCAAAACAGAGACTACAATGAGCAGTTCTTC
CDR3 protein: CASSQNRDYNEQFF

J gene: TRBJ2-2
V gene: TRBV20-1
D gene: NA
clone size: few
CDR3 DNA: TGCAGTGCAAGGTCCAGGGTGACCGGGGAGCTGTTTTTT
CDR3 protein: CSARSRVTGELFF

J gene: TRBJ1-5
V gene: TRBV5-1
D gene: NA
clone size: NA
CDR3 DNA: TGCGCCAGCAGCTTTATCCGCGGGACCAATCAGCCCCAGCATTTT
CDR3 protein: CASSFIRGTNQPQHF

J gene: TRBJ2-7
V gene: TRBV7-9
D gene: NA
clone size: NA
CDR3 DNA: TGTGCCAGCAGCCCTCAGGTCCCAGGAGGATACGAGCAGTACTTC
CDR3 protein: CASSPQVPGGYEQYF

J gene: TRBJ2-5
V gene: TRBV15
D gene: NA
clone size: few
CDR3 DNA: TGTGCCACCGGGAAGGAGACCCAGTACTTC
CDR3 protein: CATGKETQYF

J gene: TRBJ1-2
V gene: TRBV14
D gene: NA
clone size: NA
CDR3 DNA: TGTGCCAGCAGCCGAGATGGACGTGGCTACACCTTC
CDR3 protein: CASSRDGRGYTF

J gene: TRBJ2-7
V gene: TRBV20-1
D gene: TRBD2
clone size: NA
CDR3 DNA: TGCAGTGCTCCTTGCAGCGGGAGGGCCATTGGGGAGCAGTACTTC
CDR3 protein: CSAPCSGRAIGEQYF

J gene: TRBJ2-1
V gene: TRBV20-1
D gene: NA
clone size: NA
CDR3 DNA: TGCAGTGCTAGAAGGGGGGTGGATGAGCAGTTCTTC
CDR3 protein: CSARRGVDEQFF

J gene: TRBJ2-3
V gene: TRBV29-1
D gene: NA
clone size: NA
CDR3 DNA: TGCAGCGTTGAACGACCGATGGCAGATACGCAGTATTTT
CDR3 protein: CSVERPMADTQYF

J gene: TRBJ1-2
V gene: TRBV3-1
D gene: NA
clone size: many
CDR3 DNA: TGTGCCAGCAGCCAAGATGGACGAGGCTACACCTTC
CDR3 protein: CASSQDGRGYTF

J gene: TRBJ2-1
V gene: TRBV27
D gene: TRBD2
clone size: NA
CDR3 DNA: TGTGCCAGCAGTGCCTTAGCGGGGGGGAGGTCGGTTGAGCAGTTCTTC
CDR3 protein: CASSALAGGRSVEQFF

J gene: TRBJ1-3
V gene: TRBV12-3/TRBV12-4
D gene: TRBD1
clone size: few
CDR3 DNA: TGTGCCAGCAGTCAGACAGGGCGAAACACCATATATTTT
CDR3 protein: CASSQTGRNTIYF